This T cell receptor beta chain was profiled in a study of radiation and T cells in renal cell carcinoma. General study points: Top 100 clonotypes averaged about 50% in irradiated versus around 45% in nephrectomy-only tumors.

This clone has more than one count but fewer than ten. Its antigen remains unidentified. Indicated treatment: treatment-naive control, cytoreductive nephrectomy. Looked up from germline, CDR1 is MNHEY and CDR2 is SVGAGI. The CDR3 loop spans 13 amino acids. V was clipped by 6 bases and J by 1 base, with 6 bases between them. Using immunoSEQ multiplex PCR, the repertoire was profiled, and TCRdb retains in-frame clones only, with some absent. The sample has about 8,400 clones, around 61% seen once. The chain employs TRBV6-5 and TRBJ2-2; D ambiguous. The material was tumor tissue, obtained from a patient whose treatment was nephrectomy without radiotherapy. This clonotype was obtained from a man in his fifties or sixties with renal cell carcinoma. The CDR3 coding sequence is TGTGCCAGCAGGCCTTTGAACACCGGGGAGCTGTTTTTT. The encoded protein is CASRPLNTGELFF.